This T cell receptor beta chain was obtained from a study of beta chain features in type 1 diabetes. General study findings and limits: Type 1 diabetes patients showed fewer insertions and more deletions at VDJ junctions.

About this clone itself: Its target is not known.

Trimming shortened V by 3 bases and J by 6 bases, and 8 bases separated the two germline ends. This CDR3 is 12 amino acids long. Germline CDR1 reads SEHNR; CDR2 reads FQNEAQ (reference sequence). The authors reverse transcribed all of the isolated RNA, so sequencing captured expressed TCRB transcripts. The data were produced by immunoSEQ multiplex PCR, yet TCRdb's version contains in-frame clones alone and is incomplete. The top ten hold 0.019% of the sample, which has a few hundred thousand clones, approximately 15% seen once. The TCR was taken from a woman under 30 in good health. The sequenced sample consisted of naive CD4+ T cells from blood. This chain joins TRBV7-9 and TRBJ1-1; D is undetermined. The CDR3 spells CASSFSRSEAFF. The CDR3 DNA sequence: TGTGCCAGCAGCTTTTCCAGGTCTGAAGCTTTCTTT.